The 24 T cell receptor beta chains below all came from one sample that was sequenced in a study of blood T cell repertoires in COVID-19. Here immunoSEQ multiplex PCR was the method, and the copy in TCRdb shows in-frame clones only, minus some. This table has 150,000 or so clones, over 75% appearing once. Sequences were obtained from peripheral blood. The receptors were gathered from a man between 18 and 29 years old with COVID-19, enrolled during active disease.

The chain has TRBV7-2 and TRBJ2-7, with D unresolved. Looked up from germline, CDR1 is SGHTA and CDR2 is FQGNSA. With 1 base removed from V and 0 bases from J, the gap between germline ends came to 10 bases. CDR3 length: 15 residues. The DNA of the CDR3 is TGTGCCAGCAGCTTAGAATTCGGCGGCTCCTACGAGCAGTACTTC. It codes for CASSLEFGGSYEQYF. Filled out from reference TRBV7-2 and TRBJ2-7, the complete variable domain reads GAGVSQSPSNKVTEKGKDVELRCDPISGHTALYWYRQSLGQGLEFLIYFQGNSAPDKSGLPSDRFSAERTGGSVSTLTIQRTQQEDSAVYLCASSLEFGGSYEQYFGPGTRLTVT.

The J gene is TRBJ2-1, the V gene TRBV30; 10 bases match TRBD2. V shed 8 bases and J 3 bases; nucleotides not matched to a gene: 4. The CDR3 has 13 residues. Germline V gene sequence: CDR1 GTSNPN, CDR2 SVGIG (reference sequence). The CDR3 DNA is TGTGCCCTGGGACTAGCGCGCTACAATGAGCAGTTCTTC. Amino acid sequence: CALGLARYNEQFF.

The chain links TRBV19 to TRBJ1-1, with 8 bases aligning to TRBD1. V dropped 4 bases and J dropped 2; count of bases not matched to a gene: 9. The CDR3 consists of 16 residues. Germline CDR1 reads LNHDA; CDR2 reads SQIVND (reference sequence). DNA of the CDR3: TGTGCCAGTAGTAATGGACGGACAGGGAGTAACACTGAAGCTTTCTTT. The encoded protein is CASSNGRTGSNTEAFF. Using reference TRBV19 and TRBJ1-1 for the parts outside the CDR3, the full variable domain is DGGITQSPKYLFRKEGQNVTLSCEQNLNHDAMYWYRQDPGQGLRLIYYSQIVNDFQKGDIAEGYSVSREKKESFPLTVTSAQKNPTAFYLCASSNGRTGSNTEAFFGQGTRLTVV.

The table lists this clone with a few counts. The CDR3 nucleotides are TGTGCCAGCAGCGTCTACGCTACCGCGGATACGCAGTATTTT. Amino acid sequence: CASSVYATADTQYF. The chain is built from TRBV6-5 and TRBJ2-3; D ambiguous. Trimming stripped 6 bases from V and 6 bases from J, with 16 bases between. The germline CDR1 and CDR2 sequences are MNHEY and SVGAGI. This CDR3 contains 14 residues.

V gene TRBV5-6 combines with J gene TRBJ2-4, with D tentatively TRBD1 (6 bases). The germline V gene encodes CDR1 SGHDT and CDR2 YYEEEE. This CDR3 is built from 16 residues. The V end lost 0 bases, the J end lost 8 bases, and 18 bases lay between the germline ends. The chain's CDR3 is CASSLEPGAASDIQYF. CDR3 in DNA: TGTGCCAGCAGCTTGGAGCCAGGGGCGGCATCGGACATTCAGTACTTC.

The CDR3, as DNA: TGTGCCAGCAGTCCCCCGACAGGGAATGGCTACACCTTC. It is translated as CASSPPTGNGYTF. The chain couples TRBV2 to TRBJ1-2; 7 bases line up with TRBD1. Germline CDR1 SNHLY, CDR2 FYNNEI. This CDR3 comprises 13 residues. Trimming took 5 bases from V and 6 from J; bases not matched to a gene: 6.

In this sample, this clone turned up once. This rearrangement joins TRBV28 to TRBJ1-1, with 10 bases lining up with TRBD1. The CDR3 has 14 amino acids. J gave up 3 bases and V 7 bases, and 5 bases lay outside the gene matches. The germline V gene has CDR1 MDHEN and CDR2 SYDVKM. In DNA form, the CDR3 reads TGTGCCAGCATCGTGACAGGGGGCCACACTGAAGCTTTCTTT. Translation: CASIVTGGHTEAFF.

The rearrangement uses TRBV2 and TRBJ2-2, with 12 bases identical to TRBD2. The germline gives CDR1 SNHLY, CDR2 FYNNEI. The CDR3 totals 16 residues. Trimming at V came to 11 bases and at J to 2 bases, leaving 9 bases not matched to a gene. The CDR3 coding sequence is TGTGCCTGGATTCCGACTAGCGGGAGTAACACCGGGGAGCTGTTTTTT. Residues: CAWIPTSGSNTGELFF.

The rearrangement joins TRBV18 to TRBJ2-1; 8 nucleotides align to TRBD2. With V trimmed by 4 bases and J by 5 bases, 7 bases remained unmatched. The CDR3 runs to 15 residues. The germline V gene has CDR1 KGHSH and CDR2 LQKENI. The CDR3 spells CASSRQTSAHNEQFF. CDR3 coding DNA: TGTGCCAGCTCACGTCAGACTAGCGCGCACAATGAGCAGTTCTTC.

This clone was recorded only once. This chain links TRBV3-1 (or the pseudogene TRBV3-2) with TRBJ2-5; D call uncertain. The length of the CDR3 is 13 residues. CDR1 and CDR2 from the germline V gene are LGHDT and YNNKEL (reference sequence). V was shortened by 0 bases and J by 9 bases, with 11 bases between the two germline ends. The CDR3 DNA reads as TGTGCCAGCAGCCAAGACCCTCTTGCGGCCCAGTACTTC. Protein: CASSQDPLAAQYF.

Comment on this clone: One end of the junction varies from germline; a read error may be responsible. The chain carries TRBV28 and TRBJ1-4; TRBD1 matches at 7 bases. The germline V gene encodes CDR1 MDHEN and CDR2 SYDVKM. The CDR3 runs 15 residues. CDR3 in DNA: TGTGCCAGCACCCAGGGGGATGCAACTAATGAAAAACTGCTTTTT. Residues: CASTQGDATNEKLLF. The whole variable domain, filled in from reference TRBV28 and TRBJ1-4, reads DVKVTQSSRYLVKRTGEKVFLECVQDMDHENMFWYRQDPGLGLRLIYFSYDVKMKEKGDIPEGYSVSREKKERFSLILESASTNQTSMYLCASTQGDATNEKLLFGSGTQLSVL.

This chain connects TRBV4-2 to TRBJ2-7, with 7 bases fitting TRBD2. The V gene's germline CDR1 is LGHNA and CDR2 YNFKEQ. This CDR3 has 15 residues. With V trimmed by 4 bases and J by 1 base, 7 bases remained unmatched. CDR3 amino acids: CASSPLTSRSYEQYF. In DNA form, the CDR3 reads TGTGCCAGCAGCCCGTTGACTAGCCGGTCCTACGAGCAGTACTTC.

The rearrangement joins TRBV2 to TRBJ2-3, with D perhaps TRBD1 (6 bases). The CDR3 has 13 residues. Trimming left V 10 bases short and J 1 base short, with 12 bases between. CDR1 is SNHLY, CDR2 FYNNEI, per germline. The CDR3 DNA sequence: TGTGCCATTAGGAACAGGGGCACAGATACGCAGTATTTT. Translating gives CAIRNRGTDTQYF.

The rearrangement links TRBV4-3 to TRBJ2-1, with 9 positions matching TRBD2. The CDR3 covers 15 residues. From germline, CDR1 is LGHNA and CDR2 YSLEER. With 3 bases clipped from V and 4 bases from J, the junction kept 4 bases outside the gene matches. CDR3 in DNA: TGCGCCAGCAGCCACGGCGGGAGGGGGTACAATGAGCAGTTCTTC. Its translation is CASSHGGRGYNEQFF.

This chain links TRBV4-2 with TRBJ2-7; 9 nucleotides agree with TRBD2. The junction had 7 bases not matched to a gene; V was cut back by 1 base and J by 3 bases. The CDR3 runs 16 residues. The germline V gene has CDR1 LGHNA and CDR2 YNFKEQ. CDR3 coding DNA: TGTGCCAGCAGCCAAGTAACCCGGCGGGGGGGCTACGAGCAGTACTTC. It codes for CASSQVTRRGGYEQYF.

V is TRBV7-8 and J is TRBJ1-6; possibly TRBD1 for D (6 bases). Trimming stripped 5 bases from V and 7 bases from J, with 27 bases between. Germline values: CDR1 SGHVS, CDR2 FQNEAQ. CDR3 length: 19 amino acids. The CDR3: CASSTHPGGGRRRNSPLHF. The CDR3 nucleotides read TGTGCCAGCAGCACCCACCCTGGGGGGGGGCGGCGGAGGAATTCACCCCTCCACTTT.

The chain has TRBV27 and TRBJ1-5; 8 bases are a match to TRBD1. Germline assignment: CDR1 MNHEY and CDR2 SMNVEV (reference sequence). V shed 5 bases, J shed 9 bases, and the junction held 12 bases outside the gene matches. The CDR3 has 15 residues. As DNA, the CDR3 is TGTGCCAGCAGTCGAGACAGGGGCGGGAAGAGGCCCCAGCATTTT. It is translated as CASSRDRGGKRPQHF.

V usage is TRBV5-5 and J usage is TRBJ1-2; D is undetermined. The V gene lost 5 bases and the J gene lost 8 bases, with 19 bases spanning the gap. CDR1 and CDR2 (germline): SGHKS, YYEKEE (reference sequence). The CDR3 is made up of 14 amino acids. CDR3 bases: TGTGCCAGCAGGGAAGTAGGTGGAGTGTCCGGCTACACCTTC. Encoded protein: CASREVGGVSGYTF.

The chain combines TRBV18 with TRBJ2-5; no reliable D call. The germline V gene encodes CDR1 KGHSH and CDR2 LQKENI. There are 14 residues in the CDR3. V dropped 3 bases and J dropped 3 bases, with 11 bases sitting between them. CDR3 coding DNA: TGTGCCAGCTCACCCTCGGGTGGAGAAGAGACCCAGTACTTC. Encoded protein: CASSPSGGEETQYF.

This chain joins TRBV7-2 and TRBJ2-5; the D is unclear. The CDR3 extends over 12 amino acids. Per germline, CDR1 SGHTA and CDR2 FQGNSA. Trimming took off 1 base at V and 4 bases at J, with 4 bases between the two ends. The CDR3 DNA reads as TGTGCCAGCAGCTTAGGTCTAGAGACCCAGTACTTC. Protein: CASSLGLETQYF.

This chain uses TRBV11-3 with TRBJ2-3; 8 bases line up with TRBD1. CDR1 and CDR2 (germline): SGHNT, YENEEA. Unmatched junction bases numbered 9, after V lost 5 bases and J lost 2 bases. This CDR3 is built from 16 residues. In DNA form, the CDR3 reads TGTGCCAGCAGCATTAGCAGGGACAGGTCCACAGATACGCAGTATTTT. As protein: CASSISRDRSTDTQYF.

The genes are TRBV5-1 and TRBJ2-5, with a weak D call TRBD1 (6 bases). Germline V gene sequence: CDR1 SGHRS, CDR2 YFSETQ. CDR3 length equals 13 residues. V shed 3 bases and J shed 2 bases, with 8 bases lying between them. CDR3 nucleotides: TGCGCCAGCAGCTCACAGGGACAAGAGACCCAGTACTTC. It encodes CASSSQGQETQYF. Combining the CDR3 with reference TRBV5-1 and TRBJ2-5 gives the whole variable domain KAGVTQTPRYLIKTRGQQVTLSCSPISGHRSVSWYQQTPGQGLQFLFEYFSETQRNKGNFPGRFSGRQFSNSRSEMNVSTLELGDSALYLCASSSQGQETQYFGPGTRLLVL.

Notes on this clone: The sample carries other DNA sequences with the same CDR3. CDR3 amino acids: CASSLTGGYNEQFF. The CDR3 DNA sequence: TGTGCCAGCAGCTTAACCGGGGGGTACAATGAGCAGTTCTTC. The rearrangement links TRBV7-3 to TRBJ2-1, with TRBD2 matching over 7 bases. The CDR3 is made up of 14 amino acids. CDR1 is SGHTA and CDR2 is FQGTGA in the germline V gene. The trim removed 0 bases at V and 4 bases at J, leaving 0 bases unmatched.

The chain links TRBV28 to TRBJ2-7; maybe TRBD2 (6 bases). The CDR3 extends over 14 amino acids. V lost 7 bases and J lost 2, with 15 bases in between. CDR1 is MDHEN, CDR2 SYDVKM, per germline. The CDR3 sequence is CASTPGLATYEQYF. The CDR3 bases are TGTGCCAGCACTCCGGGCCTAGCGACCTACGAGCAGTACTTC.